A single TCR beta chain is shown here with its context. Its antigen remains unknown. The record originates from a study of shared clonotypes between healthy human individuals. Study conclusions and caveats: Clonotype sharing among donors was expected to depend on sequencing depth.

V dropped 2 bases and J dropped 3; count of bases not matched to a gene: 12. CDR3 length equals 19 residues. The V gene's germline CDR1 is SEHNR and CDR2 FQNEAQ (reference sequence). The study enrolled healthy HIV-negative adults without recent acute infections or vaccinations as donors. The authors divided CD4+ cells into CD45RA+ naive and CD45RA-negative memory subsets. The authors' processing: Junction-only immunoSEQ sequences carried no quality scores, so filtering differed. The assay was immunoSEQ multiplex PCR, and TCRdb's table has in-frame clones only and misses some. The V and J calls and clone size were taken over from that table, and D and trimming were inferred from the DNA. The repertoire holds approximately 1.4 million clones, with 98% as singletons.

This TCR came from a man younger than 45 in good health. The chain links TRBV7-9 to TRBJ2-1, with TRBD2 matching 11 bases. Input material: naive CD4+ T cells sorted from blood. The sample's subset: CD45RA+ positively selected. The CDR3 DNA reads as TGTGCCAGCAGCTTAACAGGGGGGATTGGGACTAGCGGCTACAATGAGCAGTTCTTC. The encoded protein is CASSLTGGIGTSGYNEQFF.